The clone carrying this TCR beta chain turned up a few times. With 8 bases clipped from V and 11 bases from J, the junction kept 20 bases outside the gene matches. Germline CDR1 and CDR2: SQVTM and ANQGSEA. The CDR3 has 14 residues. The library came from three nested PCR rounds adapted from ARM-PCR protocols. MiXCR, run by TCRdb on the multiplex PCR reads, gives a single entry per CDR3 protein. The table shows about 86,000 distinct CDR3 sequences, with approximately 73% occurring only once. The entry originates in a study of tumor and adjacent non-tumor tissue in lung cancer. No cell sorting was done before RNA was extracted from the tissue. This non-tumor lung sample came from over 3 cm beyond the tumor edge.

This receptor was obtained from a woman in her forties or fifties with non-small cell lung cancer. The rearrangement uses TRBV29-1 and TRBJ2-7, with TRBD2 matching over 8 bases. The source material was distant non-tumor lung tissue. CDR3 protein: CSFITGRAIHEKYF. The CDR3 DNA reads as TGCAGCTTCATCACCGGGAGGGCAATCCACGAAAAGTACTTC.